This entry concerns a single T cell receptor (beta chain). Its antigen is unknown. Time point specified: patch test 1, 2 weeks after DPC sensitization. This sample's treatment: therapeutic diphenylcyclopropenone sensitization with weekly scalp DPC. The study drew its donors from alopecia patients who were 18 to 70 years old and suitable for DPC. Germline V gives CDR1 SGHNT, CDR2 YENEEA. V gave up 5 bases and J gave up 1 base; unmatched junction bases: 10. The CDR3 contains 16 residues. This sample was taken from a study of human T cells and chemical hapten exposure. Study-level results: A positive correlation with patch test score was shown by PT1 expanded TCR counts.

TCRdb reprocessed the RACE reads via MiXCR and lists one record per CDR3 protein. This table has approximately 340,000 distinct CDR3 sequences, around 7% appearing once. The J gene is TRBJ1-1, the V gene TRBV11-3; 7 nucleotides align to TRBD1. The sequence was obtained from a woman younger than 30 with alopecia areata. Some clones in this sample may be carry-over from other donors' samples. This sample comprised whole blood, obtained in connection with sensitization to the hapten diphenylcyclopropenone (DPC). CDR3 region: CASSPGGSVSNTEAFF. The CDR3 nucleotides read TGTGCCAGCAGCCCAGGGGGGAGTGTGTCGAACACTGAAGCTTTCTTT.